This T cell receptor beta chain derives from a study of memory CD4+ T cells and cytomegalovirus serostatus. V was trimmed by 7 bases and J by 3 bases, leaving 16 bases between them. Germline CDR1 reads MDHEN; CDR2 reads SYDVKM. This CDR3 region has 15 residues. Using immunoSEQ multiplex PCR, the repertoire was profiled, and TCRdb retains in-frame clones only, with some absent. The table records 84,000 or so clones, 65% to 85% of them present only once. The sort gate was single viable CD3+CD4+CD8-CD45RO+ cells for memory CD4+ T cells. The chain carries TRBV28 and TRBJ2-4, with D possibly matching TRBD1 (6 bases). This receptor was identified in an adult in good health and CMV-seronegative. Input material: memory CD4+ T cells from blood. The CDR3 bases are TGTGCCAGCACCGAACAGGGAGTGGGCAAAAACATTCAGTACTTC. This encodes CASTEQGVGKNIQYF.